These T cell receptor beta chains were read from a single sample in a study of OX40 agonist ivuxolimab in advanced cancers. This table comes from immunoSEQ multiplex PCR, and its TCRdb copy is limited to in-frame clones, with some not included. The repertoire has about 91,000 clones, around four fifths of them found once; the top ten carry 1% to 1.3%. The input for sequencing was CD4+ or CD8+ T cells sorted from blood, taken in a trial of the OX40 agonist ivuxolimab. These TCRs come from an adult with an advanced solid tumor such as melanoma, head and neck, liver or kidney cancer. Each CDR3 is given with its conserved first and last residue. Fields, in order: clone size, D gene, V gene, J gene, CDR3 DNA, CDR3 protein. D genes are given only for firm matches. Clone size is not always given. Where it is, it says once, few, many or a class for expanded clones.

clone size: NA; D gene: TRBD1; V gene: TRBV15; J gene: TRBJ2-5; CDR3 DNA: TGTGCCACCAGCCCTGGACAGGGTAGTGAGACCCAGTACTTC; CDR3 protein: CATSPGQGSETQYF
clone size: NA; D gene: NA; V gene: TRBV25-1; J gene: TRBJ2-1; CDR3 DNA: TGTGCCAGCAGTGAATCGTGGTCGGGCAATGAGCAGTTCTTC; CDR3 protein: CASSESWSGNEQFF
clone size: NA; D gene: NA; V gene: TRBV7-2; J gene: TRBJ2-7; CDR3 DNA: TGTGCCAGCAGCTCACAGGGCTCCTACGAGCAGTACTTC; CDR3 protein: CASSSQGSYEQYF
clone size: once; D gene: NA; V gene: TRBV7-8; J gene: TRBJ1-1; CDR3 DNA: TGTGCCAGCAGCCCCTCTTTCGGGATGAACACTGAAGCTTTCTTT; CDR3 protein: CASSPSFGMNTEAFF
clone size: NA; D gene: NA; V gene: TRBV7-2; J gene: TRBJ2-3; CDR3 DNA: TGTGCCAGCAGCTTGGTGTGGGGGGCAGATACGCAGTATTTT; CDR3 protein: CASSLVWGADTQYF
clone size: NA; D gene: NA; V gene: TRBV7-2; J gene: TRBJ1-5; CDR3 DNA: TGTGCCAGCAGCTTAGGCAGGGCTAGCAATCAGCCCCAGCATTTT; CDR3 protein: CASSLGRASNQPQHF
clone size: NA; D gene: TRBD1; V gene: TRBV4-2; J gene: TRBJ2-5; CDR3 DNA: TGTGCCAGCAGCCAAGATGTACGGCAGGGGGTCTTGCAGACCCAGTACTTC; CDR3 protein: CASSQDVRQGVLQTQYF
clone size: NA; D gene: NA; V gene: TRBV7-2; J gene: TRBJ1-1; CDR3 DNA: TGTGCCAGCAGCTTAGGGGATATCTTAACTGAAGCTTTCTTT; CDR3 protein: CASSLGDILTEAFF
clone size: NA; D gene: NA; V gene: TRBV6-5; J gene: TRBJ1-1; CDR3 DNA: TGTGCCAGTCGAGGGGTGACTGAAGCTTTCTTT; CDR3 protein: CASRGVTEAFF
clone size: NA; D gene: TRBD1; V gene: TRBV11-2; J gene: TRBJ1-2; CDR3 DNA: TGTGCCAGCAGCTCTAAACAGGGGAAAGATCAGGGCTACACCTTC; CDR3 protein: CASSSKQGKDQGYTF
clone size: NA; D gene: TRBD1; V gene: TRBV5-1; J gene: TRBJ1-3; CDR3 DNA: TGCGCCAGCAGCTTGGATGGGACAGTCGGCGGAAACACCATATATTTT; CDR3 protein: CASSLDGTVGGNTIYF
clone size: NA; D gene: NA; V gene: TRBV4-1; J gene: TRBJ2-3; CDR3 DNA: TGCGCCAGCAGCCAAGATGGGCCAGATACGCAGTATTTT; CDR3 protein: CASSQDGPDTQYF
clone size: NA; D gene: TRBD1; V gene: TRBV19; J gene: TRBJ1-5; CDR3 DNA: TGTGCCAGTCAAAGGGACAGGGGCAATCAGCCCCAGCATTTT; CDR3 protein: CASQRDRGNQPQHF
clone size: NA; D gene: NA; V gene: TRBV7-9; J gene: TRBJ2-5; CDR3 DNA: TGTGCCAGCAGCTCCCGGGATCAATATATGGAGACCCAGTACTTC; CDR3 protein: CASSSRDQYMETQYF
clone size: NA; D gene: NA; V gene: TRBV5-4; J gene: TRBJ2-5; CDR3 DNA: TGTGCCAGCAGCTTGTACAGTGGACAAGAGACCCAGTACTTC; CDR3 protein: CASSLYSGQETQYF
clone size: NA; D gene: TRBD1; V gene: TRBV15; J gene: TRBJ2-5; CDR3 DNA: TGTGCCACCAGCAGAGGGGACAGGGGGAAGGGGAAAGAGACCCAGTACTTC; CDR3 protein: CATSRGDRGKGKETQYF
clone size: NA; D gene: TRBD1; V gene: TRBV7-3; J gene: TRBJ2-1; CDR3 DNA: TGTGCCAGCAGCTTAAAGGGGTGGGGGACAGGGAGCTACAATGAGCAGTTCTTC; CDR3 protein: CASSLKGWGTGSYNEQFF
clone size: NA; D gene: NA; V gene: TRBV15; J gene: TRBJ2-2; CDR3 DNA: TGTGCCACCAGCAGAGATCAGAGCTCGGGGGAGCTGTTTTTT; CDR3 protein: CATSRDQSSGELFF
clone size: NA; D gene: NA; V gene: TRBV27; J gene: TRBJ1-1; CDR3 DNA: TGTGCCAGCAGTTTATTCGGGGAGAGTGGCACTGAAGCTTTCTTT; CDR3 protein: CASSLFGESGTEAFF
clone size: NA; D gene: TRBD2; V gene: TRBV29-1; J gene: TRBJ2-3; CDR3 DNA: TGCAGCGTTGCCATCGGGGGGATCGGTACAGATACGCAGTATTTT; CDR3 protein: CSVAIGGIGTDTQYF
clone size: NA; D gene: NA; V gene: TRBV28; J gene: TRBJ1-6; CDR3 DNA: TGTGCCAGCACCCGCCAAGGGGATTATTCACCCCTCCACTTT; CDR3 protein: CASTRQGDYSPLHF
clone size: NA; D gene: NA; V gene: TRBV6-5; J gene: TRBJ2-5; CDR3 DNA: TGTGCCAGCAGCACGAGAGAGACCCAGTACTTC; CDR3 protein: CASSTRETQYF
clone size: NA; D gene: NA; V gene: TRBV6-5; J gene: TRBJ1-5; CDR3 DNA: TGTGCCAGCAGTTACGAAAGGCCGGGTACCCACCAGCCCCAGCATTTT; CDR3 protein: CASSYERPGTHQPQHF
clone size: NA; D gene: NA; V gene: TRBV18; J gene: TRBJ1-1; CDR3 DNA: TGTGCCAGCTCACCCGGGCAGGGCACTGAAGCTTTCTTT; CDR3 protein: CASSPGQGTEAFF